A single sample is the source of the 4 T cell receptor beta chains below, sequenced in a study of shared clonotypes between healthy human individuals. Libraries were prepared by immunoSEQ multiplex PCR; TCRdb keeps only in-frame clonotypes and omits some of them. There are roughly 2.2 million clones in the sample; around 93% occur only once, and around 0.38% lies in the top ten. The sequencing input was naive CD4+ T cells from PBMCs. As to subset: CD45RA+ positively selected. The receptors here all came from a man younger than 35 in good health. Some clones in this sample may be carry-over from other donors' samples.

The rearrangement links TRBV10-1 to TRBJ2-1, with 9 nucleotides matching TRBD2. The V gene end was trimmed by 2 bases and the J gene end by 4 bases; junction bases not matched to a gene: 12. CDR1 and CDR2 (germline): WNHNN, SYGVQD (reference sequence). The CDR3 runs 18 residues. DNA for the CDR3: TGCGCCAGCAGTGAGAACAGCGGGAGGAGAGCAATTTACAATGAGCAGTTCTTC. It yields the protein CASSENSGRRAIYNEQFF.

J is TRBJ2-7 and V is TRBV28; tentative D call: TRBD2 (5 bases). Germline CDR1 MDHEN, CDR2 SYDVKM. The CDR3 covers 13 residues. The V and J ends lost 2 bases and 3 bases respectively, with 8 bases between them. The chain's CDR3 is CASSLPSRYEQYF. Written as DNA, the CDR3 is TGTGCCAGCAGTTTACCTAGCCGCTACGAGCAGTACTTC.

CDR3 nucleotides: TGTGCCAGCACCGTCTTTGGCAATCAGCCCCAGCATTTT. Amino acids: CASTVFGNQPQHF. This chain joins TRBV28 and TRBJ1-5, with D hard to call. This CDR3 is built from 13 residues. Per germline, CDR1 MDHEN and CDR2 SYDVKM. The V end lost 7 bases, the J end lost 2 bases, and 9 bases lay between the germline ends.

This rearrangement joins TRBV7-2 to TRBJ2-3, with 9 bases matching TRBD2. V shed 1 base and J 5 bases; nucleotides not matched to a gene: 7. Germline loops: CDR1 SGHTA, CDR2 FQGNSA. The CDR3 extends over 16 amino acids. This CDR3 reads CASSLVRGGRVDTQYF. The DNA of the CDR3 is TGTGCCAGCAGCTTAGTGAGGGGCGGGAGGGTAGATACGCAGTATTTT.